These T cell receptor beta chains were read from a single sample in a study of control samples from healthy donors and cancer patients. The protocol was immunoSEQ multiplex PCR, while the TCRdb copy is restricted to in-frame clones and leaves out a portion. Here the sample spans approximately 100,000 clones, roughly 90% being singletons. The sample taken for sequencing was blood. The source is a woman between 45 and 65 years old in good health. Both conserved end residues are part of each CDR3. Each record gives: V gene, CDR3 length, CDR3 protein.

TRBV4-3 11 CASSQDNVLNF
TRBV2 16 CASSEAPRDSNQPQHF
TRBV18 16 CASSPDLGLNTGELFF
TRBV30 15 CAWSVTAQGDSPLHF
TRBV2 15 CASIPRTATNQPQHF
TRBV4-1 15 CASSLGWGVDREQYF
TRBV7-8 14 CASSLDDGGGKLFF
TRBV6-1 14 CASSERAGLAGYTF
TRBV18 15 CASSQRSGNTGELFF
TRBV19 17 CARQRWVAGGPADEQFF
TRBV2 14 CASMAGGRGTEAFF
TRBV5-1 16 CASSLGQGTGNSPLHF
TRBV27 18 CANPHEGLAGGETDTQYF
TRBV29-1 14 CSVASGRSNQPQHF
TRBV12-3/TRBV12-4 13 CASSLFKAYGYTF
TRBV30 13 CAWSVQYNQPQHF
TRBV9 12 CASSTQTLGYTF
TRBV7-9 11 CASTLMGGYTF
TRBV6-5 12 CASSYSRGEQFF
TRBV6-6 13 CASSYDAHYEQYF
TRBV30 14 CAWSVQGSLEKLFF
TRBV11-1 15 CASSLGGTYQETQYF
TRBV25-1 18 CASSGENRNDRGLTEAFF
TRBV27 14 CASSPSRGNYGYTF
TRBV24-1 15 CATMELAGPNNEQFF
TRBV20-1 10 CSARGGSQYF
TRBV3-1/TRBV3-2 14 CASSPPAGGVRAFF